This TCR beta chain is from a study of shared clonotypes between healthy human individuals. The repertoire was sequenced with immunoSEQ multiplex PCR; TCRdb's copy has only in-frame clones and lacks some. The repertoire holds about 1.5 million clones, with approximately 98% as singletons. This receptor was identified in a man under 40 in good health. The sequenced sample was naive CD4+ T cells sorted from blood. The subset: CD45RA+ positively selected.

In DNA, the CDR3 is TGTGCCAGCTCACCTACGGGACTAGCGGGAGTTAACTACGAGCAGTACTTC. Translated: CASSPTGLAGVNYEQYF. This chain connects TRBV18 to TRBJ2-7; 14 bases fit TRBD2. From germline, CDR1 is KGHSH and CDR2 LQKENI. The V gene end was trimmed by 3 bases and the J gene end by 3 bases; junction bases not matched to a gene: 7. The CDR3 is 17 residues long.